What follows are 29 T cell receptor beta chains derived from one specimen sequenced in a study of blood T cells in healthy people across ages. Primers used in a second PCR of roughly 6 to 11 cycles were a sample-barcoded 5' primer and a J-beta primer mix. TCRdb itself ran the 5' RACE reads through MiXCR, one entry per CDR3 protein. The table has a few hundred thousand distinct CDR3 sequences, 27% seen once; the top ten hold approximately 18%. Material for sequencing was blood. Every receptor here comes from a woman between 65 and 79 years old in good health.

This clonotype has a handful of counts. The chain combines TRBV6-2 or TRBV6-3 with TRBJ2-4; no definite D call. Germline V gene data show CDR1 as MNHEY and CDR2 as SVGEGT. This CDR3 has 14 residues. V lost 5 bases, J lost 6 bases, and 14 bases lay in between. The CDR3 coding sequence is TGTGCCAGCAGTATCTTGGCGCGAGGAAACATTCAGTACTTC. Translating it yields CASSILARGNIQYF.

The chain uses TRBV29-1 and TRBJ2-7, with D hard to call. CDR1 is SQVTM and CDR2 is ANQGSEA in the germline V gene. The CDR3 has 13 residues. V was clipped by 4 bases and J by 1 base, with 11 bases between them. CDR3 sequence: CSVVGTESYEQYF. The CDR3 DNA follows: TGCAGCGTTGTCGGAACAGAATCCTACGAGCAGTACTTC.

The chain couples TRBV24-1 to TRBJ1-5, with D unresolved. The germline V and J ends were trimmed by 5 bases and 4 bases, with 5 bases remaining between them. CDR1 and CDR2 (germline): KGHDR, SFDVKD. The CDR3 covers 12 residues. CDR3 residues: CATSVVNQPQHF. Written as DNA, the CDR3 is TGTGCCACCAGTGTCGTGAATCAGCCCCAGCATTTT.

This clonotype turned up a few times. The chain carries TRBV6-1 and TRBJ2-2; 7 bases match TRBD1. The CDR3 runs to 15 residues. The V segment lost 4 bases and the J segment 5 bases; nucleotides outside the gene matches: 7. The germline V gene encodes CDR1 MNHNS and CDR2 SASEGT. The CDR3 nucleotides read TGTGCCAGCAGTGTCGACAGGGTGGGGACCGGGGAGCTGTTTTTT. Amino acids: CASSVDRVGTGELFF.

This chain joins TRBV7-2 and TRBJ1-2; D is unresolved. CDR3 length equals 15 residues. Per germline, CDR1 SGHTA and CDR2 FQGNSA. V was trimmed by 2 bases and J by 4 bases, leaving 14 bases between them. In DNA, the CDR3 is TGTGCCAGCAGCTTACGTACAGCGGGCCTCTATGGCTACACCTTC. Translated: CASSLRTAGLYGYTF.

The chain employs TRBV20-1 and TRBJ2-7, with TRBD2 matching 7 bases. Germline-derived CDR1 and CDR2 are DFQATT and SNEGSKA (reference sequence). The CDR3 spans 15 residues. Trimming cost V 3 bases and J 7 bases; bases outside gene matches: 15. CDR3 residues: CSARSTALAAREQYF. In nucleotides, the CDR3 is TGCAGTGCTAGGTCAACCGCCCTAGCGGCGCGGGAGCAGTACTTC.

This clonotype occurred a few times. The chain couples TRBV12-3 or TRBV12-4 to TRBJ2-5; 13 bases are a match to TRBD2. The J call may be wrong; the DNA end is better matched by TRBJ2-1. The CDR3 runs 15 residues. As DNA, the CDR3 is TGTGCCAGCACCCCTACTAGCGGGGGGGCAGGTGAGCAGTTCTTC. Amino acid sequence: CASTPTSGGAGEQFF.

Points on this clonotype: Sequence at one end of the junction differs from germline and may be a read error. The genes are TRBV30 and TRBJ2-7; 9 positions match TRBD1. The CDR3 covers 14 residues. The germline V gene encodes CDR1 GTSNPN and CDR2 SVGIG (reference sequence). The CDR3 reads CAWSLGQGLDERYF. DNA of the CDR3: TGTGCCTGGAGCTTGGGACAGGGTCTCGACGAGCGGTACTTC.

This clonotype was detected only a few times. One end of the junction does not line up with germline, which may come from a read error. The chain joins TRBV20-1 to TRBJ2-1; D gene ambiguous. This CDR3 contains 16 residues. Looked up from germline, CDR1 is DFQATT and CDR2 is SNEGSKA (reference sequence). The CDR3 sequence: CSAPHNTYSSYNERFF. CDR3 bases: TGCAGTGCTCCACATAATACGTACTCCTCCTACAATGAGCGGTTCTTC.

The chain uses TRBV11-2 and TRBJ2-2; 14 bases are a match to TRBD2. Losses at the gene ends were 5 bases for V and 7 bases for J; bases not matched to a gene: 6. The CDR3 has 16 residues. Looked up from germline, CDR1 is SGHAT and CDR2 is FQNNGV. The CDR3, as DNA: TGTGCCAGCAGCGCTCGACTAGCGGGGGGGGGCGGGGAGCTGTTTTTT. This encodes CASSARLAGGGGELFF.

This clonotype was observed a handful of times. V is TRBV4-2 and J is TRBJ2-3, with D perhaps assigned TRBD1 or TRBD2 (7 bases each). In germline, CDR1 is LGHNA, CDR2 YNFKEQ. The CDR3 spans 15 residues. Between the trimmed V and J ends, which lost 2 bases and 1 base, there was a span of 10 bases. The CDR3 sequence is CASSQSGGGTDTQYF. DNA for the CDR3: TGTGCCAGCAGCCAATCAGGGGGGGGCACAGATACGCAGTATTTT.

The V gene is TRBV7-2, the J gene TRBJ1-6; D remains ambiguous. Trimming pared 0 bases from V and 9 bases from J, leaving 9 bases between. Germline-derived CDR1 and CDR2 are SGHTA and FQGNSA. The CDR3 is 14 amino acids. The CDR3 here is CASSLAGEASPLHF. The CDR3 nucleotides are TGTGCCAGCAGCTTAGCCGGGGAAGCTTCACCCCTCCACTTT.

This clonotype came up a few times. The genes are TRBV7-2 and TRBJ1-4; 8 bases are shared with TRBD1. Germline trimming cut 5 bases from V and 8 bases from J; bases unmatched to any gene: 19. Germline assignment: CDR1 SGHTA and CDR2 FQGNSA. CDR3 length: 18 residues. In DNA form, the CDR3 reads TGTGCCAGCAGCGTAGTTCTCAACAGGGGGAATCCTGGGGAAAAACTGTTTTTT. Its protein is CASSVVLNRGNPGEKLFF.

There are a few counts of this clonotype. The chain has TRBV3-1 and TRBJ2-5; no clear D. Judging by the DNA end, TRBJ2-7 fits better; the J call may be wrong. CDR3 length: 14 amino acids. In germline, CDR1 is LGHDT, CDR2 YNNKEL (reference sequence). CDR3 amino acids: CASSQAGLPYEQYF. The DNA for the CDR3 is TGTGCCAGCAGCCAAGCCGGGTTACCCTACGAGCAGTACTTC.

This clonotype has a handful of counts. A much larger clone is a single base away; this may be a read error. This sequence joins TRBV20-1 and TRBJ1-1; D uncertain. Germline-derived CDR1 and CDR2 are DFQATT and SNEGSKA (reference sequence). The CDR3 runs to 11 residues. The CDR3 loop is CSAVVLTVAFF. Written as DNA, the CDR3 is TGCAGTGCAGTAGTCCTCACTGTAGCTTTCTTT.

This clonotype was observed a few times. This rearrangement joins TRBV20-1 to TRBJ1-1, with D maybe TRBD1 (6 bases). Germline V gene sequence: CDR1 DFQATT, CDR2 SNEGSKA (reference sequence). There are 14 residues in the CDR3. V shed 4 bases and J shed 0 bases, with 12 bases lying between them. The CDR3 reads CSATRGGMNTEAFF. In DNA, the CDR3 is TGCAGTGCTACAAGGGGGGGTATGAACACTGAAGCTTTCTTT.

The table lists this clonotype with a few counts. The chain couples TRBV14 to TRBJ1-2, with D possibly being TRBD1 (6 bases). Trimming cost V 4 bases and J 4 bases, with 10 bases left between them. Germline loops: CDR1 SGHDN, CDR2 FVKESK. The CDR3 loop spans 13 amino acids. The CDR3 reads CASSRGGGYGYTF. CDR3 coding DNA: TGTGCCAGCAGCCGAGGGGGAGGCTATGGCTACACCTTC.

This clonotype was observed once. The CDR3 loop is CASSLWTSGRAGYEQYF. CDR3 coding DNA: TGTGCCAGCAGCCTGTGGACTAGCGGGAGGGCCGGCTACGAGCAGTACTTC. The rearrangement uses TRBV7-2 and TRBJ2-7; 15 nucleotides agree with TRBD2. V gave up 5 bases and J gave up 3 bases; unmatched junction bases: 8. The germline CDR1 and CDR2 sequences are SGHTA and FQGNSA. The CDR3 is made up of 17 amino acids.

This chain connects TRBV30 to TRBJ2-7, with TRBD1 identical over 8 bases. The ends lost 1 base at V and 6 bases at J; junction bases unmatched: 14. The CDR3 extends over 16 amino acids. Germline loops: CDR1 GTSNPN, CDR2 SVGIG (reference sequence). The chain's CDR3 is CAWSGKDRGYPSEQYF. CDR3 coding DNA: TGTGCCTGGAGTGGCAAAGACAGGGGCTATCCCTCCGAGCAGTACTTC. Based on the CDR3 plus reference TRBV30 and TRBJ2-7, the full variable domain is SQTIHQWPATLVQPVGSPLSLECTVEGTSNPNLYWYRQAAGRGLQLLFYSVGIGQISSEVPQNLSASRPQDRQFILSSKKLLLSDSGFYLCAWSGKDRGYPSEQYFGPGTRLTVT.

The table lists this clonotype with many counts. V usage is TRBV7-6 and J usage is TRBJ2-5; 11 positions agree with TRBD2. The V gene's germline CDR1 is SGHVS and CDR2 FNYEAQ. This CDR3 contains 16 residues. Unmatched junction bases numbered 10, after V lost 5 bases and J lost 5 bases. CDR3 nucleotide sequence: TGTGCCAGCAGCCTGACCTTAGCGGGGGGGCGGGAGACCCAGTACTTC. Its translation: CASSLTLAGGRETQYF.

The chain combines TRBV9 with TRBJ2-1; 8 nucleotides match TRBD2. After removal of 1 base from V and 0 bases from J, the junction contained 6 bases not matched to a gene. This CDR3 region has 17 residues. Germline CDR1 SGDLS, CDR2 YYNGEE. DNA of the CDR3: TGTGCCAGCAGCGTATCGACTAGCGCTAGCTCCTACAATGAGCAGTTCTTC. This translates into CASSVSTSASSYNEQFF.

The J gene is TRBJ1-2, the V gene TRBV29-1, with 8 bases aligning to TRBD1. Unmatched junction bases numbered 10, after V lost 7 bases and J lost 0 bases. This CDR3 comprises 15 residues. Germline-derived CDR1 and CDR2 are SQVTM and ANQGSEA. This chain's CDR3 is CSAGTGLPSNYGYTF. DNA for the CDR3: TGCAGCGCCGGGACAGGCTTACCATCTAACTATGGCTACACCTTC.

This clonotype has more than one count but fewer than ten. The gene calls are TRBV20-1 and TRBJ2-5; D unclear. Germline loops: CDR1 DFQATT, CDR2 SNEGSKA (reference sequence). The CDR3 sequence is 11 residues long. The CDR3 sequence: CSFLSQETQYF. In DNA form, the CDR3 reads TGCTCCTTTCTAAGTCAAGAGACCCAGTACTTC.

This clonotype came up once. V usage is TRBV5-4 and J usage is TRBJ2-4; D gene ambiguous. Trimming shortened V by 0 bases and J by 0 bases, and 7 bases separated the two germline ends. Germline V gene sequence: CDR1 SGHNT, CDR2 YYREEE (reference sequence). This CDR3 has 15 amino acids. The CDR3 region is CASSLATSAKNIQYF. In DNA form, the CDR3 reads TGTGCCAGCAGCTTGGCAACCTCAGCCAAAAACATTCAGTACTTC.

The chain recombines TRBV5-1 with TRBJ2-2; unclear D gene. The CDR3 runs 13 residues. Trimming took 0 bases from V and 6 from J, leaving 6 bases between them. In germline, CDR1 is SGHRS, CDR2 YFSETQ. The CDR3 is CASSLGSAGELFF. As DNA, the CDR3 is TGCGCCAGCAGCTTGGGGTCGGCCGGGGAGCTGTTTTTT.

CDR3 loop: CASSLGRATYNEQFF. For the CDR3, the DNA is TGTGCCAGCAGCTTGGGGCGGGCCACCTACAATGAGCAGTTCTTC. This chain joins TRBV7-3 and TRBJ2-1, with D tentatively TRBD1 or TRBD2 (5 bases each). V lost 3 bases to trimming and J lost 2 bases, with 11 bases between them. The CDR3 contains 15 residues. The V gene's germline CDR1 is SGHTA and CDR2 FQGTGA.

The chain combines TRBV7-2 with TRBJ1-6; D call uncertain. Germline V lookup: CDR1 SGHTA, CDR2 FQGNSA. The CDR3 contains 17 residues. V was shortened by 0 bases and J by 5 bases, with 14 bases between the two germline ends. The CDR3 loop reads CASSLAGRWANNSPLHF. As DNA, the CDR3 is TGTGCCAGCAGCTTAGCTGGGAGGTGGGCCAATAATTCACCCCTCCACTTT.

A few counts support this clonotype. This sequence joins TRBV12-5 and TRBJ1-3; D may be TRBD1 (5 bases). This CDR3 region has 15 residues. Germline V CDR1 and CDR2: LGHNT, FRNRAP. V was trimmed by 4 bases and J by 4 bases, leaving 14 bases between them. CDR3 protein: CASGWEGRGGNTIYF. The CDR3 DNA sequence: TGTGCTAGTGGTTGGGAGGGGAGAGGAGGAAACACCATATATTTT.

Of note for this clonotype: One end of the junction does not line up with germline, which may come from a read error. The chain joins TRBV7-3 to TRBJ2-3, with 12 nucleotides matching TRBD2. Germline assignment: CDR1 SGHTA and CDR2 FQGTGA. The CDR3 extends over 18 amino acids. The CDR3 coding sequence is TGTACCAGCAGCTCAAGACTAGCGGGGGCAAGTAGCACAGATACGCAGTATTTT. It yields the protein CTSSSRLAGASSTDTQYF.